This T cell receptor (beta chain) is from a study of T cells after yellow fever vaccination. In the study overall: Where fractions had low cell numbers, libraries were prepared from them with the SMART-Seq v4 Ultra Low Input RNA kit.

The CDR3 has 13 amino acids. The germline CDR1 and CDR2 sequences are SGHTA and FQGTGA. Between the trimmed V and J ends, which lost 3 bases and 4 bases, there was a span of 8 bases. TCRdb processed the 5' RACE reads anew with MiXCR; each CDR3 protein has one entry. Among a few hundred thousand distinct CDR3 sequences listed, about 5.2% were seen once. The chain couples TRBV7-3 to TRBJ2-3; D is undetermined. This clonotype originated in a man aged 18 to 30 who received the YFV17D yellow fever vaccine. Sequencing used CD4+ T cells sorted from PBMCs, obtained on the day of the yellow fever booster vaccination. CDR3 sequence: CASSFFGADTQYF. The CDR3 bases are TGTGCCAGCAGCTTTTTTGGGGCAGATACGCAGTATTTT.